Listed below are T cell receptor beta chains from one sample, sequenced in a study of cytomegalovirus exposure and HLA in healthy donors. Sequenced by immunoSEQ multiplex PCR; TCRdb stores in-frame clones only, minus some. The repertoire holds 200,000 to 300,000 clones, more than 75% seen once, with 0.95% to 1.5% in the top ten. The sequenced material came from PBMCs. These receptor sequences come from a woman in her twenties or thirties in good health and CMV-seropositive. Both conserved end residues are trimmed from each CDR3. The order of the fields is J gene, clone size, V gene, CDR3 protein. The size of a clone is reported for some rows only, either as once, few or many, or as a class for expanded clones.

>TRBJ1-1|NA|TRBV29-1
SVGSRNEAF
>TRBJ2-1|NA|TRBV28
ASSLGDTFDNEQF
>TRBJ2-3|NA|TRBV5-1
ASSTGTADTQY
>TRBJ1-1|NA|TRBV2
ASSETPQDRTEAF
>TRBJ2-5|NA|TRBV7-7
ASSLATGGGETQY
>TRBJ2-7|NA|TRBV28
ASSLVSSGRYEQY
>TRBJ1-5|NA|TRBV6-1
AITTGGNQPQH
>TRBJ2-1|NA|TRBV10-1
ASSESRLAGGNEQF
>TRBJ2-1|once|TRBV18
ASSARESSEDEQF
>TRBJ2-7|few|TRBV6-1
ASSEGPRYEQY